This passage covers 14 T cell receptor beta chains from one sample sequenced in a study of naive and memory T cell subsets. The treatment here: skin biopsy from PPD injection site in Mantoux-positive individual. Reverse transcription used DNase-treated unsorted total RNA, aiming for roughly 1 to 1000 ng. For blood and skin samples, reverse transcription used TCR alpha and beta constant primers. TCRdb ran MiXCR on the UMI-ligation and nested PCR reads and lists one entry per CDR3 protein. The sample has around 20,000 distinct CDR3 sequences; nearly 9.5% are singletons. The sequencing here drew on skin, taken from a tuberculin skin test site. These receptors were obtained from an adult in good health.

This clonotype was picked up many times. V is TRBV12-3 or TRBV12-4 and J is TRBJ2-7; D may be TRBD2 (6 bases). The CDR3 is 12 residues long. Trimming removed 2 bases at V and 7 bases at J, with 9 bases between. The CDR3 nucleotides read TGTGCCAGCAGTTTACGGGGGTCGGAGCAGTACTTC. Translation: CASSLRGSEQYF.

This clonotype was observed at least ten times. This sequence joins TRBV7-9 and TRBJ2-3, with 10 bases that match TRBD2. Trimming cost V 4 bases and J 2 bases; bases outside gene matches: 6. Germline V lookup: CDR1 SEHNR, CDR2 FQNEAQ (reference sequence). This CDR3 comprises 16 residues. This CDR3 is CASSSLAGVNTDTQYF. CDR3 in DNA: TGTGCCAGCAGCTCCCTAGCGGGAGTTAACACAGATACGCAGTATTTT.

CDR3 bases: TGCGCCAGCAGCTTGACTAGTCCAGGCACTGAAGCTTTCTTT. This sequence encodes CASSLTSPGTEAFF. The rearrangement joins TRBV5-1 to TRBJ1-1; D is undetermined. Trimming removed 1 base from V and 4 bases from J, with 11 bases in between. The length of the CDR3 is 14 residues. CDR1 is SGHRS, CDR2 YFSETQ, per germline.

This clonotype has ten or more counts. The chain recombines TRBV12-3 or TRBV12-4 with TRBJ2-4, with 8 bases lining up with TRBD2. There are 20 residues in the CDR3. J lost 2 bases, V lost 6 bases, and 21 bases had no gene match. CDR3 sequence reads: CASSPVVGLDSLETKNIQYF. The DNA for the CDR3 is TGTGCCAGCAGCCCCGTGGTGGGACTAGATTCTCTGGAGACCAAAAACATTCAGTACTTC.

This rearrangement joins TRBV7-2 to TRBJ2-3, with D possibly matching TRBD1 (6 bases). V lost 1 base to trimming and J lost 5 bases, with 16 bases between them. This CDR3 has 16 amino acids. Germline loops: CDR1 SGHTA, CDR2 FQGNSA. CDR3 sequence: CASSLVLGANIDTQYF. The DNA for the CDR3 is TGTGCCAGCAGCTTAGTCTTGGGGGCGAATATAGATACGCAGTATTTT.

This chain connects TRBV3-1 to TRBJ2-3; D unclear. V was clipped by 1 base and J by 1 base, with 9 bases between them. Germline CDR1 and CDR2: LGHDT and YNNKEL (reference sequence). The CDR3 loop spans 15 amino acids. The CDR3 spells CASSQALTGTDTQYF. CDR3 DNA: TGTGCCAGCAGCCAAGCGTTGACCGGCACAGATACGCAGTATTTT.

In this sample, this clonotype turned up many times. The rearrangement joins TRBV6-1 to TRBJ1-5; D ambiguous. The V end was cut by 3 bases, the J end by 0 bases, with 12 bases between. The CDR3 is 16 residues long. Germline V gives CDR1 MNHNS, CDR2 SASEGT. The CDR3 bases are TGTGCCAGCAGTGATTGGCCATCTTATAGCAATCAGCCCCAGCATTTT. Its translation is CASSDWPSYSNQPQHF.

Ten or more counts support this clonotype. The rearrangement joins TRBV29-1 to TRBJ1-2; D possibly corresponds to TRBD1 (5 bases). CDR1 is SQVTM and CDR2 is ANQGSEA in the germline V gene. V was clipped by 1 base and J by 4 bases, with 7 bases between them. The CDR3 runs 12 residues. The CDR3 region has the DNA TGCAGCGTTGAAGGGGGGTTCTATGGCTACACCTTC. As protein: CSVEGGFYGYTF.

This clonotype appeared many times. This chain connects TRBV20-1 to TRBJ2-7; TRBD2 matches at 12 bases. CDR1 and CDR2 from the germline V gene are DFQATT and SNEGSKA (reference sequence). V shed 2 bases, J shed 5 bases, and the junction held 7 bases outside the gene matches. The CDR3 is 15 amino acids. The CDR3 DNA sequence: TGCAGTGCTAGACCCCCGACTAGCGGGAGCGACGAGCAGTACTTC. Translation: CSARPPTSGSDEQYF.

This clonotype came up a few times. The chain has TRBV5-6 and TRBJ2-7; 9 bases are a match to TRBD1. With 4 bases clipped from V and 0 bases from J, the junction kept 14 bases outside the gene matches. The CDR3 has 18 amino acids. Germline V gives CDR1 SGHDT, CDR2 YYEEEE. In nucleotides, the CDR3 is TGTGCCAGCAGCGAGTGGAAGAACCGGGACAGGGTCTCCTACGAGCAGTACTTC. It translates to CASSEWKNRDRVSYEQYF.

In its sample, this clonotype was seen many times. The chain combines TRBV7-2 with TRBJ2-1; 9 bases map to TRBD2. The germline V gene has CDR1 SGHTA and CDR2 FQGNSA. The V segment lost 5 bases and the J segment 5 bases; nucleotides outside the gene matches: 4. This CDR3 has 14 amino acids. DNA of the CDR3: TGTGCCAGCAGCCCTAGCGGGATACACAATGAGCAGTTCTTC. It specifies CASSPSGIHNEQFF.

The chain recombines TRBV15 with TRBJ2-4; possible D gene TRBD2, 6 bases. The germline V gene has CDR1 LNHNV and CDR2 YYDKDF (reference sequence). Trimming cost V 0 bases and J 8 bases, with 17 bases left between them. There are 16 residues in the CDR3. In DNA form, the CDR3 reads TGTGCCACCAGCAGAGATCTAGGAGGGAGAGGGGACATTCAGTACTTC. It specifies CATSRDLGGRGDIQYF.

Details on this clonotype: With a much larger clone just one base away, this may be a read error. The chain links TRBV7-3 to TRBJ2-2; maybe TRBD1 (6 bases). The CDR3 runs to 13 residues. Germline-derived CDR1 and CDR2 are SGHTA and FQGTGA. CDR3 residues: CASSETGTGDLFF. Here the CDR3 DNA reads TGTGCCAGCAGCGAAACAGGGACCGGGGATCTGTTTTTT.

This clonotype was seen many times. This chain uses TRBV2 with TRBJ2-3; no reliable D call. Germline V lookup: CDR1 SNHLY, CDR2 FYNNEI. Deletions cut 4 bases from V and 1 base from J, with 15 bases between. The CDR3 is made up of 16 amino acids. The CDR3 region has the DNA TGTGCCAGCAGTGGCACTTGGGGTCAGCGCACAGATACGCAGTATTTT. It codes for CASSGTWGQRTDTQYF.